These 2 T cell receptor beta chains came from one sample sequenced in a study of T cell responses to AZD1222 COVID-19 vaccine. TCRdb's table, derived via immunoSEQ multiplex PCR, lists solely in-frame clones and lacks some. The sample records 75,000 to 100,000 clones, around nine tenths being singletons. The source material was peripheral blood, sampled on day 0 of AZD1222 vaccination. The receptors come from an adult in good health.

The V gene is TRBV9, the J gene TRBJ1-3; D gene unclear. Per germline, CDR1 SGDLS and CDR2 YYNGEE. The CDR3 covers 15 residues. Trimming pared 0 bases from V and 5 bases from J, leaving 12 bases between. Written as DNA, the CDR3 is TGTGCCAGCAGCGTAGAATCGGGCGAGAGAAACACCATATATTTT. The encoded protein is CASSVESGERNTIYF.

V usage is TRBV29-1 and J usage is TRBJ2-7; 10 bases are a match to TRBD1. The V gene end was trimmed by 4 bases and the J gene end by 2 bases; junction bases not matched to a gene: 5. CDR3 size: 14 residues. Looked up from germline, CDR1 is SQVTM and CDR2 is ANQGSEA. The CDR3: CSVGRDRGPYEQYF. As DNA, the CDR3 is TGCAGCGTTGGCCGGGACAGGGGTCCCTACGAGCAGTACTTC.